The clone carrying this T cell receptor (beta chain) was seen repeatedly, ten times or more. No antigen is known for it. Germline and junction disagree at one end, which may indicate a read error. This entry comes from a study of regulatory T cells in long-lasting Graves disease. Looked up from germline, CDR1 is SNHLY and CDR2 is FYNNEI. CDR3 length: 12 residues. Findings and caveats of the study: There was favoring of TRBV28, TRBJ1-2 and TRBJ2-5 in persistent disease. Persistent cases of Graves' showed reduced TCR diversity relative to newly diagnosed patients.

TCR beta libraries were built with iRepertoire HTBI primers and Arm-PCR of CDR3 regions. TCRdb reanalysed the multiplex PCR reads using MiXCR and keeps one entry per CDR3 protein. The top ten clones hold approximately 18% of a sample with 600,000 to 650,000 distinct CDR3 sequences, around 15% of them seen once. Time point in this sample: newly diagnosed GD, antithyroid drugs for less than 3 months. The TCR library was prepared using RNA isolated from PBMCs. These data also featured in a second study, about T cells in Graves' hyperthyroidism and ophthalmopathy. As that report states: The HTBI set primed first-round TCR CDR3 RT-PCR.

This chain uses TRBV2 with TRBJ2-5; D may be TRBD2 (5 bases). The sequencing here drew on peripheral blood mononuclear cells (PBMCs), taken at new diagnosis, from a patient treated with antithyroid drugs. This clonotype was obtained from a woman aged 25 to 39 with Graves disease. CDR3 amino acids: CASNLGWESQYF. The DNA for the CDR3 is TGTGCCAGCAACCTGGGCTGGGAGAGCCAGTACTTC.